The 3 T cell receptor beta chains given below trace back to one sample, sequenced in a study of cytomegalovirus exposure and HLA in healthy donors. The PCR was carried out with 60 Vbeta primers and 13 Jbeta primers. This table comes from immunoSEQ multiplex PCR, and its TCRdb copy is limited to in-frame clones, with some not included. Of a few hundred thousand clones listed, almost 85% were seen once; the top ten hold more than 0.5%. What was sequenced was PBMCs. The source of these receptors is a woman in her thirties or forties in good health and CMV-seronegative.

V gene TRBV9 combines with J gene TRBJ2-2; D is ambiguous. Germline values: CDR1 SGDLS, CDR2 YYNGEE. V was cut by 4 bases and J by 5 bases, with 12 bases left in between. This CDR3 spans 14 amino acids. The CDR3 here is CASSFAHGTGELFF. Written as DNA, the CDR3 is TGTGCCAGCAGCTTCGCACACGGGACCGGGGAGCTGTTTTTT.

The chain joins TRBV7-9 to TRBJ1-1, with D unclear. The CDR3 is 13 residues long. V was shortened by 3 bases and J by 3 bases, with 8 bases between the two germline ends. Germline V gene data show CDR1 as SEHNR and CDR2 as FQNEAQ (reference sequence). The CDR3 loop reads CASSFGVDTEAFF. DNA of the CDR3: TGTGCCAGCAGCTTCGGGGTGGACACTGAAGCTTTCTTT.

The chain's CDR3 is CASSGAANTEAFF. The CDR3 DNA reads as TGTGCCAGCTCGGGGGCAGCGAACACTGAAGCTTTCTTT. The chain combines TRBV18 with TRBJ1-1, with D perhaps matching TRBD1 (6 bases). The V gene lost 6 bases and the J gene lost 1 base, with 9 bases spanning the gap. CDR3 length: 13 amino acids. Germline values: CDR1 KGHSH, CDR2 LQKENI.